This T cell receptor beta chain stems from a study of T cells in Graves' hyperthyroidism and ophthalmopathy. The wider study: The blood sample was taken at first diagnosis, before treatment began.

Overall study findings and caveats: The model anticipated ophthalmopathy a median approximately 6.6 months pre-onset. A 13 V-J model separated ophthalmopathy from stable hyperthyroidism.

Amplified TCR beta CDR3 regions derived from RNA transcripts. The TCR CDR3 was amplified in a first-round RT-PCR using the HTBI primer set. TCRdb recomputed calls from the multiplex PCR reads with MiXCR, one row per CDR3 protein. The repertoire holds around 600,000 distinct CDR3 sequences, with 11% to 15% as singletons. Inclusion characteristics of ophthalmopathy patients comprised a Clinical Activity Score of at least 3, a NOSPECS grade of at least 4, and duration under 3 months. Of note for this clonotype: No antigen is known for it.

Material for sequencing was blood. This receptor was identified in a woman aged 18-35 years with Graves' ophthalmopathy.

This CDR3 reads CASSLQTGGNSPLHF. The CDR3 DNA reads as TGTGCCAGTAGTCTCCAGACAGGGGGTAATTCACCCCTCCACTTT. The V call is TRBV19, the J call TRBJ1-6; 9 bases agree with TRBD1. Per the germline V gene, CDR1 is LNHDA and CDR2 is SQIVND (reference sequence). The CDR3 has 15 residues. V lost 5 bases, J lost 6 bases, and 5 bases stayed unmatched. Based on the CDR3 plus reference TRBV19 and TRBJ1-6, the full variable domain is DGGITQSPKYLFRKEGQNVTLSCEQNLNHDAMYWYRQDPGQGLRLIYYSQIVNDFQKGDIAEGYSVSREKKESFPLTVTSAQKNPTAFYLCASSLQTGGNSPLHFGNGTRLTVT.